The clone carrying this T cell receptor beta chain was seen at least ten times. Its specificity is not known. Germline V CDR1 and CDR2: MNHEY, SVGEGT. The CDR3 spans 17 residues. V dropped 4 bases and J dropped 0; count of bases not matched to a gene: 7. The record originates from a study of tumor-infiltrating lymphocytes in primary liver carcinoma. The overall study: Patients, male and female, were 30 to 69 years old. Productive TCRbeta read counts per sample ran from roughly 3.3 to 6.8 million and were similar across tissue types. Tumor staging was T1-T3 N0M0; sizes spanned about 4.2 to 11 cm across. Study-level results: Tumor-blood pairs (like tumor-adjacent pairs) overlapped less than tumor region pairs did.

Both RNA and DNA were isolated together from roughly 20-30 mg of bulk tissue that had not been sorted. cDNA specific to TCR beta was made from 500 ng of total RNA, with a constant-region primer employed for priming. ARM-PCR was slightly modified, and three nested multiplex PCR rounds with it gave rise to the TCR beta libraries. TRBV1-TRBV30 forward primers paired with a C-beta reverse primer were used in the first two PCR rounds, which ran approximately 10 cycles each. MiXCR was run by TCRdb on the multiplex PCR reads, yielding one entry per CDR3 protein. The repertoire includes tens of thousands of distinct CDR3 sequences, around 80% of them detected once, and 35% to 45% sits in the top ten.

The chain joins TRBV6-2 or TRBV6-3 to TRBJ2-1; 9 nucleotides align to TRBD2. This TCR was recovered from a woman in her thirties with primary liver carcinoma and hepatitis B virus infection. Source material: tumor-adjacent normal liver tissue. The CDR3 loop is CASSSLKAGGSYNEQFF. The CDR3 DNA reads TGTGCCAGCAGTTCCCTAAAAGCGGGAGGCTCCTACAATGAGCAGTTCTTC.